This T cell receptor beta chain derives from a study of blood T cells in healthy people across ages. V was shortened by 0 bases and J by 9 bases, with 10 bases between the two germline ends. Germline values: CDR1 SGHAT, CDR2 FQNNGV. The CDR3 consists of 13 residues. The authors ran a second PCR of 7 to 11 cycles using a sample-barcoded 5' primer and a J-beta primer mix. Sequencing yielded, for each sample, at least 3 million paired-end reads carrying CDR3. Each CDR3 protein is one row after TCRdb ran MiXCR on the 5' RACE reads. The sample has over a million distinct CDR3 sequences, 45% to 70% seen once.

Material: blood. The rearrangement links TRBV11-2 to TRBJ2-3; D remains ambiguous. This TCR derives from a man between 18 and 35 years old in good health. The CDR3 DNA reads TGTGCCAGCAGCTTAGATAACGGAGAAACGCAGTATTTT. Amino acid sequence: CASSLDNGETQYF.